Each of the 27 T cell receptor beta chains below was sequenced from the same sample in a study of spatial heterogeneity in lung cancer. The time point here: blood at routine non-recurrence follow-up after resection. TCRs were sequenced from unsorted whole RNA of tumor, nontumor lung or PBMC. TCRdb analysed the 5' RACE reads with MiXCR anew, one entry per CDR3 protein. The sample yields some 120,000 distinct CDR3 sequences, 10% to 15% seen once. Here the sequenced sample was PBMCs, taken at follow-up. Receptors originate from a male donor with early-stage non-small cell lung cancer.

This clonotype was seen at least ten times. The rearrangement uses TRBV20-1 and TRBJ1-3; 10 bases align to TRBD1. Trimming took 0 bases from V and 0 from J; bases not matched to a gene: 2. The CDR3 covers 16 residues. Germline V lookup: CDR1 DFQATT, CDR2 SNEGSKA (reference sequence). The CDR3 region has the DNA TGCAGTGCTAGAGATCGGACAGGGGGCTCTGGAAACACCATATATTTT. The encoded protein is CSARDRTGGSGNTIYF.

V and J are TRBV20-1 and TRBJ2-3; D not certain. Trimming took off 5 bases at V and 5 bases at J, with 14 bases between the two ends. This CDR3 spans 13 amino acids. Germline V gene lookup returns CDR1 DFQATT and CDR2 SNEGSKA (reference sequence). The DNA of the CDR3 is TGCAGTGCTGCGTCATTAAGGGAAGATACGCAGTATTTT. Residues: CSAASLREDTQYF.

In this sample, this clonotype turned up a few times. V gene TRBV27 combines with J gene TRBJ1-1, with a tentative D call TRBD1 (5 bases). V lost 1 base and J lost 1, with 10 bases in between. The CDR3 totals 15 residues. Looked up from germline, CDR1 is MNHEY and CDR2 is SMNVEV (reference sequence). The CDR3 DNA is TGTGCCAGCAGTTTATTGACAAGGGGGAACACTGAAGCTTTCTTT. Translating gives CASSLLTRGNTEAFF.

This clonotype has only a few counts. This chain joins TRBV12-3 or TRBV12-4 and TRBJ2-1; D assignment may be TRBD1 or TRBD2 (6 bases each). Trimming stripped 7 bases from V and 9 bases from J, with 16 bases between. The CDR3 is 13 amino acids. The chain's CDR3 is CASIRGGTSEQFF. In DNA, the CDR3 is TGTGCCAGCATCCGAGGGGGGACCAGTGAGCAGTTCTTC.

This chain links TRBV6-5 with TRBJ1-2, with no clear D. V was clipped by 4 bases and J by 1 base, with 4 bases between them. Germline loops: CDR1 MNHEY, CDR2 SVGAGI. CDR3 length: 12 residues. This CDR3 reads CASSLGNYGYTF. In DNA form, the CDR3 reads TGTGCCAGCAGTTTGGGTAACTATGGCTACACCTTC.

This clonotype showed up many times. The chain employs TRBV12-3 or TRBV12-4 and TRBJ2-1, with D tentatively TRBD2 (6 bases). The V end lost 6 bases, the J end lost 6 bases, and 12 bases lay between the germline ends. This CDR3 spans 13 amino acids. The CDR3 region has the DNA TGTGCCAGCAGCCCGGGACTGTTCAATGAGCAGTTCTTC. Translating it yields CASSPGLFNEQFF.

This chain links TRBV10-3 with TRBJ2-7; tentatively, D is TRBD1 (6 bases). Germline-derived CDR1 and CDR2 are ENHRY and SYGVKD. V shed 0 bases and J shed 3 bases, with 18 bases lying between them. This CDR3 contains 17 residues. The DNA of the CDR3 is TGTGCCATCAGTGAGTCTCGATTTGTGGGACAATACTACGAGCAGTACTTC. Translation: CAISESRFVGQYYEQYF.

The gene calls are TRBV6-5 and TRBJ1-2; D uncertain. V lost 6 bases to trimming and J lost 9 bases, with 17 bases between them. Germline V CDR1 and CDR2: MNHEY, SVGAGI. This CDR3 region has 13 residues. The CDR3 DNA follows: TGTGCCAGCAGCCCACCCATGGCCGGTCGCTACACCTTC. Its protein product is CASSPPMAGRYTF.

Sample share makes this clonotype medium-sized. CDR3 bases: TGTGCCAGCAGTCCGAGGGGCAGGAATCAGCCCCAGCATTTT. Encoded protein: CASSPRGRNQPQHF. This rearrangement joins TRBV12-3 or TRBV12-4 to TRBJ1-5; possible D gene TRBD1, 5 bases. The CDR3 extends over 14 amino acids. Trimming pared 5 bases from V and 4 bases from J, leaving 12 bases between.

There are a few counts of this clonotype. The chain links TRBV9 to TRBJ1-1; perhaps TRBD1 as D (5 bases). The germline gives CDR1 SGDLS, CDR2 YYNGEE. CDR3 length: 14 residues. Trimming took off 3 bases at V and 0 bases at J, with 9 bases between the two ends. CDR3 coding DNA: TGTGCCAGCAGCGCGCAGGGCCTGAACACTGAAGCTTTCTTT. It translates to CASSAQGLNTEAFF.

Ten or more counts support this clonotype. The rearrangement uses TRBV10-3 and TRBJ2-2; D remains unclear. The CDR3 contains 12 residues. The germline V gene encodes CDR1 ENHRY and CDR2 SYGVKD. V lost 7 bases, J lost 5 bases, and 8 bases lay in between. CDR3 amino acids: CAINQETGELFF. The CDR3 DNA reads TGTGCCATCAACCAGGAAACCGGGGAGCTGTTTTTT.

This clonotype was found many times. This chain uses TRBV10-1 with TRBJ2-3; D uncertain. This CDR3 comprises 12 residues. CDR1 and CDR2 (germline): WNHNN, SYGVQD (reference sequence). V lost 0 bases and J lost 7, with 5 bases in between. As DNA, the CDR3 is TGCGCCAGCAGTGAGTCCGGATATACGCAGTATTTT. As protein: CASSESGYTQYF.

This clonotype showed up many times. This rearrangement joins TRBV18 to TRBJ1-3; D might be TRBD1 (5 bases). The V and J ends lost 5 bases and 0 bases respectively, with 20 bases between them. CDR1 is KGHSH, CDR2 LQKENI, per germline. This CDR3 has 18 amino acids. The CDR3 protein is CASSISFGGQSSGNTIYF. CDR3 DNA: TGTGCCAGCTCAATCTCGTTCGGGGGTCAAAGCTCTGGAAACACCATATATTTT.

This CDR3 is CASRLWGAEETQYF. CDR3 coding DNA: TGTGCCAGCAGGTTGTGGGGGGCGGAAGAGACCCAGTACTTC. This chain connects TRBV28 to TRBJ2-5, with D perhaps matching TRBD1 or TRBD2 (6 bases each). The CDR3 has 14 amino acids. V gave up 6 bases and J gave up 3 bases, with 14 bases separating them. Looked up from germline, CDR1 is MDHEN and CDR2 is SYDVKM.

This clonotype was seen repeatedly, ten times or more. The chain has TRBV7-9 and TRBJ2-5; D is unresolved. In germline, CDR1 is SEHNR, CDR2 FQNEAQ (reference sequence). Between the trimmed V and J ends, which lost 8 bases and 3 bases, there was a span of 13 bases. The CDR3 is 13 residues long. For the CDR3, the DNA is TGTGCCAGCGGAAAAGGAGCCAAAGAGACCCAGTACTTC. It yields the protein CASGKGAKETQYF.

This clonotype has at least ten counts. The V and J genes are TRBV29-1 and TRBJ2-5; TRBD1 aligns across 7 bases. V was clipped by 4 bases and J by 5 bases; unmatched bases: 7. The germline CDR1 and CDR2 sequences are SQVTM and ANQGSEA. The CDR3 is 13 amino acids. In nucleotides, the CDR3 is TGCAGCGTTGGAAGACAGGGTGTGGAGACCCAGTACTTC. Encoded protein: CSVGRQGVETQYF. Using reference TRBV29-1 and TRBJ2-5 for the parts outside the CDR3, the full variable domain is SAVISQKPSRDICQRGTSLTIQCQVDSQVTMMFWYRQQPGQSLTLIATANQGSEATYESGFVIDKFPISRPNLTFSTLTVSNMSPEDSSIYLCSVGRQGVETQYFGPGTRLLVL.

This clonotype came up a few times. The V call is TRBV28, the J call TRBJ2-5, with TRBD1 as a possible D gene (5 bases). The V gene's germline CDR1 is MDHEN and CDR2 SYDVKM. CDR3 length: 15 amino acids. The ends were cut back, 5 bases at V and 1 base at J, with 14 bases in the middle. CDR3 in amino acids: CASSPGSGVQETQYF. The CDR3 nucleotides read TGTGCCAGCAGTCCAGGGTCAGGAGTCCAAGAGACCCAGTACTTC.

This chain connects TRBV4-1 to TRBJ1-2; 7 positions agree with TRBD1. Germline loops: CDR1 MGHRA, CDR2 YSYEKL. Trimming took 2 bases from V and 1 from J; bases not matched to a gene: 4. This CDR3 comprises 15 residues. CDR3 loop: CASSQSGQNNYGYTF. CDR3 in DNA: TGCGCCAGCAGCCAATCGGGACAGAATAACTATGGCTACACCTTC.

This chain links TRBV27 with TRBJ1-2, with D possibly TRBD1 on 6 matching bases. CDR1 is MNHEY, CDR2 SMNVEV, per germline (reference sequence). The CDR3 is 13 amino acids. Between the trimmed V and J ends, which lost 3 bases and 3 bases, there was a span of 8 bases. The CDR3 sequence: CASSFGGDYGYTF. In nucleotides, the CDR3 is TGTGCCAGCAGTTTCGGGGGCGACTATGGCTACACCTTC.

This clonotype has only one observation. The chain has TRBV12-3 or TRBV12-4 and TRBJ1-2, with D possibly matching TRBD1 (5 bases). CDR3 length equals 12 residues. V lost 4 bases and J lost 4, with 7 bases in between. As DNA, the CDR3 is TGTGCCAGCAGTTCTCAGGGCTATGGCTACACCTTC. Amino acid sequence: CASSSQGYGYTF.

The chain employs TRBV20-1 and TRBJ1-2; D remains unclear. The CDR3 contains 13 residues. Germline CDR1 is DFQATT and CDR2 is SNEGSKA (reference sequence). V dropped 0 bases and J dropped 5 bases, with 10 bases sitting between them. CDR3 amino acids: CSARDQKEYGYTF. CDR3 coding DNA: TGCAGTGCTAGAGACCAGAAAGAGTATGGCTACACCTTC.

This clonotype was picked up a small number of times. This chain links TRBV4-2 with TRBJ2-3, with D unresolved. Germline-derived CDR1 and CDR2 are LGHNA and YNFKEQ. This CDR3 is built from 14 residues. Trimming removed 1 base at V and 4 bases at J, with 9 bases between. Here the CDR3 reads CASSQADSADTQYF. The DNA of the CDR3 is TGTGCCAGCAGCCAAGCGGATAGTGCAGATACGCAGTATTTT.

Ten or more counts support this clonotype. V and J are TRBV11-2 and TRBJ2-6; TRBD1 matches at 7 bases. V gave up 5 bases and J gave up 2 bases; unmatched junction bases: 9. CDR1 and CDR2 from the germline V gene are SGHAT and FQNNGV. This CDR3 spans 17 amino acids. As DNA, the CDR3 is TGTGCCAGCAGCCTCATCCACAGGGGAACTGGGGCCAACGTCCTGACTTTC. This translates into CASSLIHRGTGANVLTF. Full variable domain (rest looked up from reference TRBV11-2 and TRBJ2-6): EAGVAQSPRYKIIEKRQSVAFWCNPISGHATLYWYQQILGQGPKLLIQFQNNGVVDDSQLPKDRFSAERLKGVDSTLKIQPAKLEDSAVYLCASSLIHRGTGANVLTFGAGSRLTVL.

This clonotype occurred a few times. This rearrangement joins TRBV5-1 to TRBJ2-5, with D perhaps matching TRBD2 (5 bases). V gave up 0 bases and J gave up 1 base, with 13 bases separating them. In germline, CDR1 is SGHRS, CDR2 YFSETQ. The CDR3 covers 16 residues. CDR3 in amino acids: CASSLVGGFSQETQYF. The CDR3 DNA follows: TGCGCCAGCAGCTTGGTTGGCGGGTTCTCCCAAGAGACCCAGTACTTC. Full variable domain (rest looked up from reference TRBV5-1 and TRBJ2-5): KAGVTQTPRYLIKTRGQQVTLSCSPISGHRSVSWYQQTPGQGLQFLFEYFSETQRNKGNFPGRFSGRQFSNSRSEMNVSTLELGDSALYLCASSLVGGFSQETQYFGPGTRLLVL.

The chain couples TRBV5-6 to TRBJ2-1, with 12 bases identical to TRBD2. V trimming: 4 bases; J trimming: 7 bases; junction bases outside the gene matches: 6. Germline V gene data show CDR1 as SGHDT and CDR2 as YYEEEE. The CDR3 extends over 15 amino acids. The CDR3: CASSLAGGLFNEQFF. The CDR3 DNA follows: TGTGCCAGCAGCCTAGCGGGGGGGCTTTTTAATGAGCAGTTCTTC.

The CDR3 nucleotides read TGTGCCAGCAGTTATTCGGGACAGTTAGGCACAGATACGCAGTATTTT. Encoded protein: CASSYSGQLGTDTQYF. The V gene is TRBV6-5, the J gene TRBJ2-3; 7 bases agree with TRBD1. Germline V gene lookup returns CDR1 MNHEY and CDR2 SVGAGI. Trimming cost V 3 bases and J 1 base; bases outside gene matches: 7. This CDR3 spans 16 amino acids.

This clonotype was observed many times. This CDR3 reads CASSLERGANTGELFF. CDR3 bases: TGCGCCAGCAGCTTGGAGCGGGGGGCGAACACCGGGGAGCTGTTTTTT. The rearrangement uses TRBV5-1 and TRBJ2-2, with 9 bases that match TRBD2. V shed 0 bases, J shed 0 bases, and the junction held 0 bases outside the gene matches. Looked up from germline, CDR1 is SGHRS and CDR2 is YFSETQ. This CDR3 region has 16 residues. Full variable domain (outside the CDR3, taken from reference TRBV5-1 and TRBJ2-2): KAGVTQTPRYLIKTRGQQVTLSCSPISGHRSVSWYQQTPGQGLQFLFEYFSETQRNKGNFPGRFSGRQFSNSRSEMNVSTLELGDSALYLCASSLERGANTGELFFGEGSRLTVL.